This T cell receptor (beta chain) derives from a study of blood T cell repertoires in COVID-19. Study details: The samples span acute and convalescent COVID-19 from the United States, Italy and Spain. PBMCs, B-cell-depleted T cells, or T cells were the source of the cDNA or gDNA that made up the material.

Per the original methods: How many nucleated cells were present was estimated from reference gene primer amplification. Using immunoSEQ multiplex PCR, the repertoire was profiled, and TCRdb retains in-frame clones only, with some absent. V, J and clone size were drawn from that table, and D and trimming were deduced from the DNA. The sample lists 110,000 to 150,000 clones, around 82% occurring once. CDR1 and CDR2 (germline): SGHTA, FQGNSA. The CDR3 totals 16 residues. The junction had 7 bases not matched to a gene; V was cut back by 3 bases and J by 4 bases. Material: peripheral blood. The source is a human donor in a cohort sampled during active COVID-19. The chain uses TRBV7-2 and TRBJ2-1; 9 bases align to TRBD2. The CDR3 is CASSLDRTSAYNEQFF. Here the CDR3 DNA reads TGTGCCAGCAGCTTGGACCGGACTAGCGCTTACAATGAGCAGTTCTTC.